The 23 T cell receptor beta chains below were found in one sample sequenced in a study of vaccination and CD4 T cells after COVID-19. The sample's treatment: approximately 9-day PBMC culture with coronavirus spike peptide pools or control peptides (ViraFEST assay). These TCRs are of unknown antigen specificity. An Oncomine TCR Beta short-read assay was used to sequence the DNA from cultured CD4+ T cells. TCRdb ran MiXCR on the PCR reads and lists one entry per CDR3 protein. The sample has more than 9,000 distinct CDR3 sequences; 25% to 40% are singletons. Input material: CD4+ T cells from blood, cultured in vitro. The receptors come from a human donor who had recovered from COVID-19.

The rearrangement uses TRBV5-4 and TRBJ1-2; no clear D. Germline V CDR1 and CDR2: SGHNT, YYREEE (reference sequence). Deletions cut 0 bases from V and 0 bases from J, with 9 bases between. The CDR3 totals 15 residues. The chain's CDR3 is CASSLERRANYGYTF. As DNA, the CDR3 is TGTGCCAGCAGCTTGGAGCGAAGGGCTAACTATGGCTACACCTTC.

A word on this clonotype: The germline gene is not matched at one end of the junction; a read error may be the cause. V and J are TRBV11-1 and TRBJ1-2, with TRBD1 matching 9 bases. This CDR3 region has 16 residues. Germline V gives CDR1 SGHAT, CDR2 FQDESV (reference sequence). DNA of the CDR3: TGCGCCAGCAGACTAGAGGACAGGGGAAGTGGCTATGGCTACACCTTC. Translating gives CASRLEDRGSGYGYTF.

This clonotype was found a few times. This chain uses TRBV10-3 with TRBJ2-7; 8 nucleotides line up with TRBD1. The CDR3 covers 16 residues. In germline, CDR1 is ENHRY, CDR2 SYGVKD. With V trimmed by 0 bases and J by 5 bases, 9 bases remained unmatched. This CDR3 is CAISESTRDRGNEQYF. The CDR3 DNA sequence: TGTGCCATCAGTGAGTCCACCCGAGACAGGGGAAACGAGCAGTACTTC.

In its sample, this clonotype ranks as medium-sized (0.01 to 0.1%). The chain combines TRBV15 with TRBJ2-3; D is uncertain. Germline V gene sequence: CDR1 LNHNV, CDR2 YYDKDF (reference sequence). V was shortened by 3 bases and J by 5 bases, with 12 bases between the two germline ends. The CDR3 has 14 amino acids. The CDR3, as DNA: TGTGCCACCAGCAGGGATGGGTACGGAGATACGCAGTATTTT. It codes for CATSRDGYGDTQYF. Full variable domain (remainder filled in from reference TRBV15 and TRBJ2-3): DAMVIQNPRYQVTQFGKPVTLSCSQTLNHNVMYWYQQKSSQAPKLLFHYYDKDFNNEADTPDNFQSRRPNTSFCFLDIRSPGLGDTAMYLCATSRDGYGDTQYFGPGTRLTVL.

By frequency in the sample, this clonotype is medium-sized. The chain joins TRBV15 to TRBJ1-1; D ambiguous. The CDR3 has 13 residues. The V end was cut by 1 base, the J end by 7 bases, with 10 bases between. In germline, CDR1 is LNHNV, CDR2 YYDKDF (reference sequence). CDR3 DNA: TGTGCCACCAGCAGAGGGACGGCCATTGAAGCTTTCTTT. Its translation is CATSRGTAIEAFF.

The table lists this clonotype with a few counts. V gene TRBV7-2 combines with J gene TRBJ2-1, with D perhaps assigned TRBD1 or TRBD2 (5 bases each). The V and J ends lost 5 bases and 7 bases respectively, with 18 bases between them. This CDR3 spans 15 amino acids. The germline CDR1 and CDR2 sequences are SGHTA and FQGNSA. The CDR3 region has the DNA TGTGCCAGCAGCCAGAGGGGCGATGGGCTAAATGAGCAGTTCTTC. Its protein product is CASSQRGDGLNEQFF.

This clonotype was found a few times. The chain links TRBV20-1 to TRBJ2-1; D is ambiguous. The CDR3 is made up of 13 amino acids. Germline V CDR1 and CDR2: DFQATT, SNEGSKA (reference sequence). V lost 5 bases and J lost 4, with 12 bases in between. The CDR3 DNA reads as TGCAGTGCTCTGGCCGACGGATACAATGAGCAGTTCTTC. Amino acids: CSALADGYNEQFF.

This clonotype occurred once. The chain employs TRBV10-3 and TRBJ2-3; a weak D match, TRBD1 (6 bases). Trimming left V 6 bases short and J 6 bases short, with 16 bases between. Germline values: CDR1 ENHRY, CDR2 SYGVKD. The CDR3 spans 14 residues. The CDR3 DNA follows: TGTGCCATCAGCACTCGGACAGCCGCGGATACGCAGTATTTT. It is translated as CAISTRTAADTQYF.

The chain employs TRBV24-1 and TRBJ1-6; no reliable D call. The V end lost 9 bases, the J end lost 0 bases, and 20 bases lay between the germline ends. The CDR3 is 18 amino acids. Germline-derived CDR1 and CDR2 are KGHDR and SFDVKD. CDR3 bases: TGTGCCACCGATCGGCACCCGCACGCGGGCTCCTATAATTCACCCCTCCACTTT. Its protein product is CATDRHPHAGSYNSPLHF.

This clonotype is medium-sized (0.01 to 0.1%) by share. The chain combines TRBV5-4 with TRBJ2-1; D gene ambiguous. Germline CDR1 SGHNT, CDR2 YYREEE (reference sequence). V was cut by 3 bases and J by 0 bases, with 10 bases left in between. The CDR3 is 15 residues long. Here the CDR3 reads CASSSGRSSYNEQFF. The DNA of the CDR3 is TGTGCCAGCAGCTCCGGACGGAGCTCCTACAATGAGCAGTTCTTC.

The chain combines TRBV29-1 with TRBJ2-1, with a possible D match to TRBD2 (5 bases). Germline CDR1 is SQVTM and CDR2 is ANQGSEA. The CDR3 consists of 13 residues. V was clipped by 1 base and J by 6 bases, with 10 bases between them. DNA for the CDR3: TGCAGCGTTGAAGTCTTGGCGGGCAATGAGCAGTTCTTC. This encodes CSVEVLAGNEQFF.

This clonotype was recorded a few times. The chain has TRBV20-1 and TRBJ2-3; D remains unclear. The length of the CDR3 is 13 residues. CDR1 DFQATT and CDR2 SNEGSKA come from the germline V gene (reference sequence). V was clipped by 2 bases and J by 0 bases, with 6 bases between them. CDR3 sequence reads: CSARLDSTDTQYF. CDR3 nucleotide sequence: TGCAGTGCTAGATTGGACAGCACAGATACGCAGTATTTT.

This clonotype showed up just a few times. The V call is TRBV7-8, the J call TRBJ2-1; 7 nucleotides align to TRBD1. With V trimmed by 5 bases and J by 5 bases, 9 bases remained unmatched. The CDR3 is 15 residues long. Germline V gives CDR1 SGHVS, CDR2 FQNEAQ. For the CDR3, the DNA is TGTGCCAGCAGCGCTACAGGGGCTACGGACAATGAGCAGTTCTTC. This encodes CASSATGATDNEQFF.

Here the CDR3 reads CASSYQGALGTEAFF. DNA of the CDR3: TGTGCCAGCAGTTACCAGGGGGCGTTGGGCACTGAAGCTTTCTTT. The gene calls are TRBV27 and TRBJ1-1; 8 nucleotides line up with TRBD1. Losses at the gene ends were 4 bases for V and 4 bases for J; bases not matched to a gene: 8. The CDR3 loop spans 15 amino acids. The germline V gene has CDR1 MNHEY and CDR2 SMNVEV (reference sequence).

In this sample, this clonotype is medium-sized. The chain links TRBV6-1 to TRBJ1-2, with D maybe TRBD1 (6 bases). Per germline, CDR1 MNHNS and CDR2 SASEGT. V lost 4 bases and J lost 8, with 17 bases in between. This CDR3 contains 14 residues. CDR3 DNA: TGTGCCAGCAGTGGACAGACAGGTTTGGGGGGCTACACCTTC. Protein: CASSGQTGLGGYTF.

This clonotype was seen only a few times. The V gene is TRBV27, the J gene TRBJ1-5; TRBD1 might be the D (5 bases). Trimming cost V 6 bases and J 6 bases, with 15 bases left between them. CDR3 length equals 14 residues. Germline-derived CDR1 and CDR2 are MNHEY and SMNVEV (reference sequence). DNA of the CDR3: TGTGCCAGCAGGGGATTGGGGGGGGGTCAGCCCCAGCATTTT. Its protein product is CASRGLGGGQPQHF.

In regard to this clonotype: Here the CDR3 omits its conserved ending phenylalanine or tryptophan, so a read error is the likely source. This chain joins TRBV7-9 and TRBJ2-7; the D gene is possibly TRBD1 (5 bases). This CDR3 region has 15 residues. V was pared by 3 bases and J by 5 bases, with 17 bases between. The germline V gene encodes CDR1 SEHNR and CDR2 FQNEAQ (reference sequence). DNA for the CDR3: TGTGCCAGCAGCTTGAGCAGGGCGGTGTTGGACGAGCAGTACCTC. Translation: CASSLSRAVLDEQYL.

This clonotype is medium-sized (0.01 to 0.1%) in the sample. The rearrangement joins TRBV7-2 to TRBJ1-2; 8 bases are a match to TRBD1. In germline, CDR1 is SGHTA, CDR2 FQGNSA. The CDR3 is 14 amino acids. J gave up 8 bases and V 1 base, and 6 bases lay outside the gene matches. The CDR3 reads CASSLVQGAGGYTF. In DNA, the CDR3 is TGTGCCAGCAGCTTAGTCCAGGGGGCCGGGGGCTACACCTTC.

This clonotype has only a few counts. The V call is TRBV7-2, the J call TRBJ2-1, with 12 positions matching TRBD2. The CDR3 consists of 17 residues. Trimming at V came to 1 base and at J to 4 bases, leaving 5 bases not matched to a gene. Germline CDR1 is SGHTA and CDR2 is FQGNSA. The CDR3 spells CASSLVGLAGGYNEQFF. The CDR3 DNA follows: TGTGCCAGCAGCTTAGTAGGGCTAGCGGGAGGGTACAATGAGCAGTTCTTC. Full variable domain (missing parts from reference TRBV7-2 and TRBJ2-1): GAGVSQSPSNKVTEKGKDVELRCDPISGHTALYWYRQSLGQGLEFLIYFQGNSAPDKSGLPSDRFSAERTGGSVSTLTIQRTQQEDSAVYLCASSLVGLAGGYNEQFFGPGTRLTVL.

Only a few counts were recorded for this clonotype. The chain joins TRBV6-1 to TRBJ1-2; D gene unclear. The germline CDR1 and CDR2 sequences are MNHNS and SASEGT. CDR3 size: 13 residues. V lost 6 bases to trimming and J lost 6 bases, with 14 bases between them. CDR3 amino acids: CASSSRLGDGYTF. CDR3 nucleotide sequence: TGTGCCAGCAGCTCCCGCCTCGGGGATGGCTACACCTTC.

This clonotype is deemed medium-sized. The chain joins TRBV27 to TRBJ1-5, with 10 bases matching TRBD1. The germline V gene encodes CDR1 MNHEY and CDR2 SMNVEV (reference sequence). The length of the CDR3 is 14 residues. Trimming at V came to 8 bases and at J to 3 bases, leaving 4 bases not matched to a gene. The chain's CDR3 is CASRGQGNNQPQHF. CDR3 DNA: TGTGCCAGCCGGGGACAGGGGAACAATCAGCCCCAGCATTTT.

The V gene is TRBV19, the J gene TRBJ1-5; tentative D call: TRBD1 (5 bases). The length of the CDR3 is 14 residues. The ends were cut back, 9 bases at V and 0 bases at J, with 12 bases in the middle. Looked up from germline, CDR1 is LNHDA and CDR2 is SQIVND (reference sequence). In nucleotides, the CDR3 is TGTGCCAGCAGGGTCTATAATAGCAATCAGCCCCAGCATTTT. Protein product: CASRVYNSNQPQHF.

This clonotype was seen only a few times. This chain links TRBV5-1 with TRBJ2-7; 14 nucleotides align to TRBD2. Germline CDR1 SGHRS, CDR2 YFSETQ. The CDR3 extends over 12 amino acids. The ends lost 5 bases at V and 12 bases at J; junction bases unmatched: 4. CDR3 sequence reads: CASSGTSGGPYF. The CDR3 DNA reads TGCGCCAGCAGTGGGACTAGCGGGGGCCCGTACTTC.